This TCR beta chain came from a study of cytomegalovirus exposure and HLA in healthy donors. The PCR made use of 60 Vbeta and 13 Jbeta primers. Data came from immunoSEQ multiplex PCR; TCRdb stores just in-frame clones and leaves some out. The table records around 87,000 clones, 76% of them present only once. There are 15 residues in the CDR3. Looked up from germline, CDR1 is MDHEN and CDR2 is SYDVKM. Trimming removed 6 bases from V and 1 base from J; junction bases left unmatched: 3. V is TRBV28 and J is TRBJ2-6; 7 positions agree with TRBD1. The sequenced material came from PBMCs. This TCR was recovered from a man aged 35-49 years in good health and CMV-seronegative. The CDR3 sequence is CASSRQGSGANVLTF. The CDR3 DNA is TGTGCCAGCAGCCGACAGGGATCTGGGGCCAACGTCCTGACTTTC.